This is a list of T cell receptor beta chains from one sample in a study of blood T cell repertoires in COVID-19. Using immunoSEQ multiplex PCR, the repertoire was profiled, and TCRdb retains in-frame clones only, with some absent. The sample lists over 250,000 clones, approximately 89% occurring once. Input material: PBMCs or T cells enriched from blood (not recorded which). These receptors originate from a woman younger than 35 who had recovered from COVID-19. The CDR3 runs from the conserved cysteine through the conserved F or W. Each record gives: J gene, V gene, clone size, CDR3 length, D gene, CDR3 DNA, CDR3 protein. A D gene is named only where the DNA matches it firmly. Size values are once, few and many counts, or a class for expanded clones, and some rows have none.

TRBJ2-7 | TRBV10-2 | NA | 13 | NA | TGCGCCAGCTCCGGTACTAGTACCTACGAGCAGTACTTC | CASSGTSTYEQYF
TRBJ1-4 | TRBV5-8 | NA | 15 | TRBD1 | TGTGCCAGCAGTTACGGACAGGTCCACAATGAAAAACTGTTTTTT | CASSYGQVHNEKLFF
TRBJ2-3 | TRBV27 | NA | 15 | TRBD1 | TGTGCCAGCAGTCGCACAGGGGGCAGTGCAGATACGCAGTATTTT | CASSRTGGSADTQYF
TRBJ1-4 | TRBV19 | NA | 17 | TRBD1 | TGTGCCAGTAGTGTGACCGGGACAGCTTCAACTAATGAAAAACTGTTTTTT | CASSVTGTASTNEKLFF
TRBJ1-4 | TRBV27 | NA | 18 | NA | TGTGCCAGCAGTTTAAGGGGTGTACAGCGAACAACTAATGAAAAACTGTTTTTT | CASSLRGVQRTTNEKLFF
TRBJ2-1 | TRBV7-2 | NA | 13 | TRBD2 | TGTGCCAGCAGCTTAACGACTAGCCATGAGCAGTTCTTC | CASSLTTSHEQFF
TRBJ2-5 | TRBV9 | NA | 17 | NA | TGTGCCAGCAGCCGGCAGCCTCCAGCGGGTCCAGGGGAGACCCAGTACTTC | CASSRQPPAGPGETQYF
TRBJ2-2 | TRBV7-2 | NA | 14 | NA | TGTGCCAGCAGCTTCTACAGGGTCGCCGGGGAGCTGTTTTTT | CASSFYRVAGELFF
TRBJ1-1 | TRBV27 | NA | 12 | NA | TGTGCCAGCAGTTTTACAGGGACAGAAGCTTTCTTT | CASSFTGTEAFF
TRBJ1-3 | TRBV29-1 | NA | 13 | NA | TGCAGCGTTGAAGCCAACTCTGGAAACACCATATATTTT | CSVEANSGNTIYF
TRBJ2-5 | TRBV7-9 | NA | 15 | TRBD1 | TGTGCCAGCAGCCCCAGACAGGGGTGGCGAGAGACCCAGTACTTC | CASSPRQGWRETQYF
TRBJ2-7 | TRBV6-5 | NA | 15 | TRBD2 | TGTGCCAGCAGTACAAGGACTAGCGGTTCCTACGAGCAGTACTTC | CASSTRTSGSYEQYF
TRBJ2-1 | TRBV29-1 | NA | 13 | TRBD2 | TGCAGCGTTTTAGCGGGAGGGCACAATGAGCAGTTCTTC | CSVLAGGHNEQFF
TRBJ1-6 | TRBV27 | NA | 15 | NA | TGTGCCAGCAGTTTACGGGATAGCACGGGCTCACCCCTCCACTTT | CASSLRDSTGSPLHF
TRBJ1-4 | TRBV27 | NA | 15 | TRBD1 | TGTGCCAGCAGTTGGCGGACAGGACTAAATGAAAAACTGTTTTTT | CASSWRTGLNEKLFF
TRBJ1-2 | TRBV6-1 | NA | 15 | NA | TGTGCCAGCAGTGAAGTGTTGAGGGCTGGCTATGGCTACACCTTC | CASSEVLRAGYGYTF
TRBJ2-7 | TRBV5-6 | NA | 16 | TRBD2 | TGTGCCAGCAGCCACCGTCTAGCGGGAGAATCCTACGAGCAGTACTTC | CASSHRLAGESYEQYF
TRBJ1-3 | TRBV7-9 | NA | 17 | NA | TGTGCCAGCAGCTTAGGCCAGGCCTTTCGCTCTGGAAACACCATATATTTT | CASSLGQAFRSGNTIYF
TRBJ2-1 | TRBV6-5 | NA | 13 | NA | TGTGCCAGCAGCCAAAACAACGTGAATGAGCAGTTCTTC | CASSQNNVNEQFF
TRBJ2-3 | TRBV7-6 | once | 17 | TRBD2 | TGTGCCAGCAGCTCCTGGCCGAAGGGGAGGGTGACAGATACGCAGTATTTT | CASSSWPKGRVTDTQYF
TRBJ1-2 | TRBV9 | NA | 15 | TRBD1 | TGTGCCAGCAGCAATACAGGGGGCGTCACCTATGGCTACACCTTC | CASSNTGGVTYGYTF
TRBJ2-7 | TRBV6-5 | NA | 13 | NA | TGTGCCAGCATCGGGGTCAGCTCCTACGAGCAGTACTTC | CASIGVSSYEQYF
TRBJ1-5 | TRBV7-9 | NA | 16 | NA | TGTGCCAGCAGCTTAAACGTTGAAGGGGCAAATCAGCCCCAGCATTTT | CASSLNVEGANQPQHF
TRBJ1-2 | TRBV5-6 | NA | 15 | NA | TGTGCCAGCAGCTTGGATCCACCGGGAGACGGTGGCTACACCTTC | CASSLDPPGDGGYTF
TRBJ1-1 | TRBV11-3 | NA | 14 | TRBD1 | TGTGCCAGCAGCAAGAGACAGGGGAACACTGAAGCTTTCTTT | CASSKRQGNTEAFF
TRBJ2-3 | TRBV29-1 | NA | 14 | TRBD1 | TGCAGCGTTGGCACCAGGGGGCTCACAGATACGCAGTATTTT | CSVGTRGLTDTQYF
TRBJ2-7 | TRBV7-6 | NA | 13 | NA | TGTGCCAGCAGCTTTTCAACTTTCTACGAGCAGTACTTC | CASSFSTFYEQYF
TRBJ2-5 | TRBV6-5 | once | 13 | NA | TGTGCCAGCAACTACAGGCAGGGGGAGACCCAGTACTTC | CASNYRQGETQYF
TRBJ2-7 | TRBV2 | few | 15 | TRBD2 | TGTGCCAGCAGTGTGGAGCGCGGGAGGGGAGAAGAGCAGTACTTC | CASSVERGRGEEQYF
TRBJ2-7 | TRBV11-3 | NA | 16 | TRBD1 | TGTGCCAGCAGCCTTCGAAGGGACAGAAGCTTAGGAGAGCAGTACTTC | CASSLRRDRSLGEQYF
TRBJ1-2 | TRBV7-2 | NA | 13 | NA | TGTGCCAGCAGCCAGACAGACGGCTATGGCTACACCTTC | CASSQTDGYGYTF
TRBJ2-7 | TRBV19 | few | 12 | NA | TGTGCCAGCGACTCAGGGGAGGGCGAGCAGTACTTC | CASDSGEGEQYF
TRBJ2-3 | TRBV19 | NA | 15 | TRBD2 | TGTGCCAGTAGTATTTTCCAGCGGGAGTCCAATACGCAGTATTTT | CASSIFQRESNTQYF
TRBJ1-2 | TRBV7-9 | NA | 18 | TRBD1 | TGTGCCAGCAGCTTAGCGCTTCTGCGGACAGGGGAATACTATGGCTACACCTTC | CASSLALLRTGEYYGYTF
TRBJ2-3 | TRBV7-2 | once | 15 | NA | TGTGCCAGCAGCTTTCGCGGGGCTTCCACAGATACGCAGTATTTT | CASSFRGASTDTQYF
TRBJ1-1 | TRBV4-3 | once | 14 | NA | TGCGCCAGCAGCCAAGGAAGGGGGAACACTGAAGCTTTCTTT | CASSQGRGNTEAFF
TRBJ2-3 | TRBV11-2 | NA | 16 | NA | TGTGCCAGCAGCTTCTGGTACAGCGGAAGCACAGATACGCAGTATTTT | CASSFWYSGSTDTQYF
TRBJ2-3 | TRBV5-1 | NA | 13 | NA | TGCGCCAGCAGCTTGCTCGGGAGTGGGTCGCAGTATTTT | CASSLLGSGSQYF
TRBJ1-1 | TRBV5-4 | NA | 12 | NA | TGTGCCAGCAGCTTGGGTGGGACTCAAGCTTTCTTT | CASSLGGTQAFF
TRBJ1-4 | TRBV5-1 | NA | 14 | TRBD1 | TGCGCCAGCAGCCCGACAGGGGGAGATGAAAAACTGTTTTTT | CASSPTGGDEKLFF
TRBJ1-6 | TRBV14 | few | 13 | TRBD1 | TGTGCCAGCAGCAAGGACAGGGTCTCACCCCTCCACTTT | CASSKDRVSPLHF
TRBJ2-1 | TRBV7-2 | NA | 18 | TRBD2 | TGTGCCAGCAGCTTAGTGGGACTAGCGGGGGGCCTGTTCGGTGAGCAGTTCTTC | CASSLVGLAGGLFGEQFF
TRBJ2-7 | TRBV9 | NA | 14 | TRBD1 | TGTGCCAGCAGCGGGGGACAGGGCTACTACGAGCAGTACTTC | CASSGGQGYYEQYF
TRBJ2-7 | TRBV5-6 | once | 16 | TRBD1 | TGTGCCAGCAGCACCCTTGGGGACAGGGGGTTCGGCGAGCAGTACTTC | CASSTLGDRGFGEQYF
TRBJ2-1 | TRBV29-1 | NA | 15 | TRBD1 | TGCAGCGTGGCGGGACAGGGGACCTCCTACAATGAGCAGTTCTTC | CSVAGQGTSYNEQFF
TRBJ2-1 | TRBV19 | NA | 13 | NA | TGTGCCAGTAGTTGGTCGCAGGGAAATGAGCAGTTCTTC | CASSWSQGNEQFF
TRBJ1-2 | TRBV6-4 | NA | 14 | NA | TGTGCCAGCAGTGACTCGAAAACATCGGGGGGCTACACCTTC | CASSDSKTSGGYTF
TRBJ2-1 | TRBV5-8 | once | 15 | TRBD2 | TGTGCCAGCAGCTCGGGGACTAGCGGGAGGCTTGAGCAGTTCTTC | CASSSGTSGRLEQFF
TRBJ1-2 | TRBV7-2 | NA | 16 | NA | TGTGCCAGCAGCTTAGTGGCAGGGGAGTCATACTATGGCTACACCTTC | CASSLVAGESYYGYTF
TRBJ2-5 | TRBV9 | NA | 16 | TRBD1 | TGTGCCAGCAGCCCCCCGGCGACAGGGGCGCGGGAGACCCAGTACTTC | CASSPPATGARETQYF
TRBJ2-5 | TRBV14 | NA | 15 | TRBD1 | TGTGCCAGCAGCCCCATGACAGGGGTTCAAGAGACCCAGTACTTC | CASSPMTGVQETQYF
TRBJ2-1 | TRBV7-8 | once | 16 | NA | TGTGCCAGCAGCTTTCGACTCGTCACGGCCTACAATGAGCAGTTCTTC | CASSFRLVTAYNEQFF